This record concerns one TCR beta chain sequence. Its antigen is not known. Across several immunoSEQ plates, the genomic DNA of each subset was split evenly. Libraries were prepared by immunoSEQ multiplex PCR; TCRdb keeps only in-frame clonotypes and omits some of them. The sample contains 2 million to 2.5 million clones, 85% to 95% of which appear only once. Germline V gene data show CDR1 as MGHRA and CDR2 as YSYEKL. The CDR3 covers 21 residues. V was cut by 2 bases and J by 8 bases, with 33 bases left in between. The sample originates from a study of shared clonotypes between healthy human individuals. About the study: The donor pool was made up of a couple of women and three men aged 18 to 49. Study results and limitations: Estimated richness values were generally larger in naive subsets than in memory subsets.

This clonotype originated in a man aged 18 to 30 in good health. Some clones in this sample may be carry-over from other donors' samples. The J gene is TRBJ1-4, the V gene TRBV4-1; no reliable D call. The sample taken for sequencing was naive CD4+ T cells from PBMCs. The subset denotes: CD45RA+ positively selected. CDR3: CASSQYPMGAKQPVLKEKLFF. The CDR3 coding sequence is TGCGCCAGCAGCCAATACCCCATGGGAGCCAAGCAACCTGTACTGAAGGAAAAACTGTTTTTT.